This T cell receptor (beta chain) was found in a study of tumor-infiltrating lymphocytes in localized non-small cell lung cancer. Background on the study: The cohort mixed smokers and never-smokers, several histologies, and some post-neoadjuvant-chemotherapy samples.

Measured with immunoSEQ multiplex PCR; TCRdb has only the in-frame clones, and not every one. The data contain 12,000 or so clones, about 83% of them singletons. V dropped 7 bases and J dropped 0; count of bases not matched to a gene: 24. This CDR3 comprises 21 residues. The receptor was derived from a human donor with non-small cell lung cancer. Specimen: lung tumor tissue. The chain joins TRBV23-1 to TRBJ2-7, with 10 bases lining up with TRBD2. TRBV23-1 carries the ORF label, with uncertain function. CDR3 nucleotides: TGCGCCAGCACTCCCCCTGAGGGGACCGGGACTAGCGTATTCTTCTCCTACGAGCAGTACTTC. Encoded protein: CASTPPEGTGTSVFFSYEQYF.